Following are 5 T cell receptor beta chains from one sample sequenced in a study of T cells expressing NK-cell markers. TCRdb re-called the 5' RACE reads and gives one entry per CDR3 protein, without DNA. The listing records about 390,000 distinct CDR3 sequences. The sample was blood T cells: a sorted CD56 or NKG2C T cell subset, CD4+ or CD8+ T cells, or bulk PBMC T cells (not recorded which). These receptors were obtained from a woman in her fifties or sixties in good health.

This sequence joins TRBV29-1 and TRBJ2-7; TCRdb calls TRBD1, which cannot be checked without DNA. CDR3 length equals 16 residues. Germline CDR1 is SQVTM and CDR2 is ANQGSEA. The CDR3 loop reads CSAADDGTAWPYEQYF.

The CDR3 here is CSASVTEDSNQPQHF. This chain uses TRBV20-1 with TRBJ1-5. The CDR3 contains 15 residues. From germline, CDR1 is DFQATT and CDR2 SNEGSKA (reference sequence).

The J gene is TRBJ2-1, the V gene TRBV5-1; TCRdb returns TRBD1, unconfirmable since there is no DNA. The CDR3 is 15 amino acids. Germline V gives CDR1 SGHRS, CDR2 YFSETQ. CDR3 amino acids: CASSLGVRGYNEQFF.

V gene TRBV5-1 combines with J gene TRBJ2-1; the TCRdb call, TRBD2, lacks DNA for checking. There are 17 residues in the CDR3. The germline V gene has CDR1 SGHRS and CDR2 YFSETQ. The CDR3 sequence: CASSSGTSGRGGYEQFF. Full variable domain (outside the CDR3, taken from reference TRBV5-1 and TRBJ2-1): KAGVTQTPRYLIKTRGQQVTLSCSPISGHRSVSWYQQTPGQGLQFLFEYFSETQRNKGNFPGRFSGRQFSNSRSEMNVSTLELGDSALYLCASSSGTSGRGGYEQFFGPGTRLTVL.

The J gene is TRBJ2-1, the V gene TRBV20-1; the D call from TCRdb, TRBD2, cannot be confirmed without DNA. The CDR3 runs to 18 residues. Germline V CDR1 and CDR2: DFQATT, SNEGSKA (reference sequence). CDR3 region: CSARGGLAGGPSYNEQFF.